The entry below gives a single T cell receptor (beta chain) sequence along with its context. The record originates from a study of blood T cells in healthy people across ages. Sample-barcoded 5' priming and a J-beta primer mix drove a second PCR of roughly 7 to 11 cycles. Each CDR3 protein is one row after TCRdb ran MiXCR on the 5' RACE reads. This table holds approximately 360,000 distinct CDR3 sequences, about 55% found once. This CDR3 has 12 residues. Germline V gives CDR1 DFQATT, CDR2 SNEGSKA (reference sequence). Trimming pared 6 bases from V and 3 bases from J, leaving 11 bases between. V gene TRBV20-1 combines with J gene TRBJ1-1; D might be TRBD1 (5 bases). Input material: blood. The TCR sequence derives from a man aged 60 to 75 in good health. In DNA, the CDR3 is TGCAGTGCCATGCCGGGGGACACTGAAGCTTTCTTT. As protein: CSAMPGDTEAFF.